The rows below give T cell receptor beta chains drawn from one sample of a study of blood T cell repertoires in COVID-19. The method was immunoSEQ multiplex PCR; TCRdb's version includes in-frame clones alone and lacks a portion of them. This sample carries some 700,000 clones, over 80% of them seen once, and the ten largest clones take roughly 0.25%. Sequenced material: peripheral blood. The receptors here all came from a young woman with acute or convalescent COVID-19. The CDR3 runs from the conserved cysteine through the conserved F or W. The D gene is left open where the match is weak. Not every row has a clone size; where given, it reads once, few, many or a size class.

cdr3_nt: TGCGCCAGCAGCCAAGACGGACAGGGGAGATCTGGGGCCAACGTCCTGACTTTC
cdr3_aa: CASSQDGQGRSGANVLTF
d_call: TRBD1
v_call: TRBV4-3
cdr3_length: 18
clone_size: NA
j_call: TRBJ2-6

cdr3_nt: TGTGCCAGCAGCCAAGAAGGGCGGACTTATGGCTACACCTTC
cdr3_aa: CASSQEGRTYGYTF
d_call: NA
v_call: TRBV3-1/TRBV3-2
cdr3_length: 14
clone_size: NA
j_call: TRBJ1-2

cdr3_nt: TGTGCCAGCAGCCTCAGGGACTCGCCCGGCTACACCTTC
cdr3_aa: CASSLRDSPGYTF
d_call: NA
v_call: TRBV7-9
cdr3_length: 13
clone_size: NA
j_call: TRBJ1-2

cdr3_nt: TGTGCCAGCAGTTTAGGGGGGGGCGACTATGGCTACACCTTC
cdr3_aa: CASSLGGGDYGYTF
d_call: NA
v_call: TRBV27
cdr3_length: 14
clone_size: NA
j_call: TRBJ1-2

cdr3_nt: TGTGCCAGCTCACCACCGGGACAGGGTTATCCTGAAGCTTTCTTT
cdr3_aa: CASSPPGQGYPEAFF
d_call: TRBD1
v_call: TRBV18
cdr3_length: 15
clone_size: few
j_call: TRBJ1-1

cdr3_nt: TGTGCCAGTAGTCCCCAGAGTAGCGGGGGGCCCTCCTACGAGCAGTACTTC
cdr3_aa: CASSPQSSGGPSYEQYF
d_call: TRBD2
v_call: TRBV19
cdr3_length: 17
clone_size: NA
j_call: TRBJ2-7

cdr3_nt: TGTGCCAGCAGTCTCACGGGTTCCGAGCAGTACTTC
cdr3_aa: CASSLTGSEQYF
d_call: NA
v_call: TRBV6-5
cdr3_length: 12
clone_size: NA
j_call: TRBJ2-7

cdr3_nt: TGTGCCAGCAGTTACGAGGGACTAGCGGCAGATACGCAGTATTTT
cdr3_aa: CASSYEGLAADTQYF
d_call: TRBD2
v_call: TRBV6-5
cdr3_length: 15
clone_size: NA
j_call: TRBJ2-3

cdr3_nt: TGTGCCAGCAGTTACGCGGGGTTTTCCATCTACGAGCAGTACTTC
cdr3_aa: CASSYAGFSIYEQYF
d_call: NA
v_call: TRBV6-2/TRBV6-3
cdr3_length: 15
clone_size: NA
j_call: TRBJ2-7

cdr3_nt: TGTGCCAGCAGCTTAACGGGGGGGCGGATCGGGGAGCTGTTTTTT
cdr3_aa: CASSLTGGRIGELFF
d_call: TRBD2
v_call: TRBV7-2
cdr3_length: 15
clone_size: NA
j_call: TRBJ2-2

cdr3_nt: TGCGCCAGCAGCTTGGCCAAAACTAGCGGACTAGCCTACAATGAGCAGTTCTTC
cdr3_aa: CASSLAKTSGLAYNEQFF
d_call: TRBD2
v_call: TRBV5-1
cdr3_length: 18
clone_size: NA
j_call: TRBJ2-1

cdr3_nt: TGTGCCAGCAGCCAAGATAGAACCTACGAGCAGTACTTC
cdr3_aa: CASSQDRTYEQYF
d_call: NA
v_call: TRBV4-2
cdr3_length: 13
clone_size: once
j_call: TRBJ2-7

cdr3_nt: TGTGCCAGCAGCTTAACCCCCGGGGGGACTCAGTACTTC
cdr3_aa: CASSLTPGGTQYF
d_call: TRBD2
v_call: TRBV7-3
cdr3_length: 13
clone_size: NA
j_call: TRBJ2-4

cdr3_nt: TGTGCCATCAGCGAGTCATTCCCGGGACAGGGGGTCTATGGCTACACCTTC
cdr3_aa: CAISESFPGQGVYGYTF
d_call: TRBD1
v_call: TRBV10-3
cdr3_length: 17
clone_size: NA
j_call: TRBJ1-2

cdr3_nt: TGTGCCAGCTCGGGCCCCACCGGGGAGCTGTTTTTT
cdr3_aa: CASSGPTGELFF
d_call: NA
v_call: TRBV18
cdr3_length: 12
clone_size: NA
j_call: TRBJ2-2

cdr3_nt: TGTGCCAGTATGAGCCTAAGCTACGAGCAGTACTTC
cdr3_aa: CASMSLSYEQYF
d_call: NA
v_call: TRBV19
cdr3_length: 12
clone_size: NA
j_call: TRBJ2-7

cdr3_nt: TGCAGCGCGATCAGAAACACTGAAGCTTTCTTT
cdr3_aa: CSAIRNTEAFF
d_call: NA
v_call: TRBV29-1
cdr3_length: 11
clone_size: NA
j_call: TRBJ1-1

cdr3_nt: TGTGCCAGCAGTTATGGGACTGTCGAAAACACCTTC
cdr3_aa: CASSYGTVENTF
d_call: NA
v_call: TRBV6-5
cdr3_length: 12
clone_size: NA
j_call: TRBJ1-2

cdr3_nt: TGTGCCAGCTCACGTGACAGGGAATTATCCTACGAGCAGTACTTC
cdr3_aa: CASSRDRELSYEQYF
d_call: TRBD1
v_call: TRBV18
cdr3_length: 15
clone_size: NA
j_call: TRBJ2-7

cdr3_nt: TGTGCCAGCAGCAAAGAGGAGGGAACTAACACTGAAGCTTTCTTT
cdr3_aa: CASSKEEGTNTEAFF
d_call: NA
v_call: TRBV21-1
cdr3_length: 15
clone_size: NA
j_call: TRBJ1-1

cdr3_nt: TGTGCCAGCAGTTTATCCCCATACACTGAAGCTTTCTTT
cdr3_aa: CASSLSPYTEAFF
d_call: NA
v_call: TRBV27
cdr3_length: 13
clone_size: NA
j_call: TRBJ1-1

cdr3_nt: TGCGCCAGCACCACCAGGGGGAGAGAAGCTTTCTTT
cdr3_aa: CASTTRGREAFF
d_call: TRBD1
v_call: TRBV23-1
cdr3_length: 12
clone_size: NA
j_call: TRBJ1-1

cdr3_nt: TGCGCCAGCAGCCCGATAGGGCAGGGTGGATCCGAGCAGTACTTC
cdr3_aa: CASSPIGQGGSEQYF
d_call: NA
v_call: TRBV4-1
cdr3_length: 15
clone_size: NA
j_call: TRBJ2-7

cdr3_nt: TGTGCCAGCAGCTCGACCAGGGCTGGTAATGAAAAACTGTTTTTT
cdr3_aa: CASSSTRAGNEKLFF
d_call: NA
v_call: TRBV7-6
cdr3_length: 15
clone_size: NA
j_call: TRBJ1-4

cdr3_nt: TGTGCCAGCAGTCGGATCCAGGGGGCTAGAGGCTACACCTTC
cdr3_aa: CASSRIQGARGYTF
d_call: TRBD1
v_call: TRBV27
cdr3_length: 14
clone_size: NA
j_call: TRBJ1-2

cdr3_nt: TGTGCCAGCAGTGCACGGACAGTTAAGCAAGATGGCTACACCTTC
cdr3_aa: CASSARTVKQDGYTF
d_call: NA
v_call: TRBV25-1
cdr3_length: 15
clone_size: NA
j_call: TRBJ1-2

cdr3_nt: TGTGCCAGCAGCTTAGGTGGGCAGGGCCATCAGCCCCAGCATTTT
cdr3_aa: CASSLGGQGHQPQHF
d_call: NA
v_call: TRBV13
cdr3_length: 15
clone_size: once
j_call: TRBJ1-5

cdr3_nt: TGTGCCAGCACCCTTCAGGGGACGACCAGCTACACCTTC
cdr3_aa: CASTLQGTTSYTF
d_call: NA
v_call: TRBV7-9
cdr3_length: 13
clone_size: NA
j_call: TRBJ1-2

cdr3_nt: TGTGCCACCAGTGATTCCTACAGGGGCCATACGCAGTATTTT
cdr3_aa: CATSDSYRGHTQYF
d_call: TRBD1
v_call: TRBV24-1
cdr3_length: 14
clone_size: NA
j_call: TRBJ2-3

cdr3_nt: TGCGCCAGCAGCTCTCGACAGGGCCTGACTAATGAAAAACTGTTTTTT
cdr3_aa: CASSSRQGLTNEKLFF
d_call: TRBD1
v_call: TRBV5-1
cdr3_length: 16
clone_size: NA
j_call: TRBJ1-4

cdr3_nt: TGTGCCAGCAGCCCCTGGACAGGGGACTACGAGCAGTACTTC
cdr3_aa: CASSPWTGDYEQYF
d_call: TRBD1
v_call: TRBV7-2
cdr3_length: 14
clone_size: NA
j_call: TRBJ2-7

cdr3_nt: TGTGCCAGCAGTTACTCGAGGGGGATAAGTGAAAAACTGTTTTTT
cdr3_aa: CASSYSRGISEKLFF
d_call: NA
v_call: TRBV6-5
cdr3_length: 15
clone_size: once
j_call: TRBJ1-4

cdr3_nt: TGTGCCAGCACCTCCGGGGGGGCAGAGGGCTACACCTTC
cdr3_aa: CASTSGGAEGYTF
d_call: NA
v_call: TRBV12-3/TRBV12-4
cdr3_length: 13
clone_size: NA
j_call: TRBJ1-2

cdr3_nt: TGTGCCAGCAGCGTTGACATAGTCTCCTACGAGCAGTACTTC
cdr3_aa: CASSVDIVSYEQYF
d_call: NA
v_call: TRBV9
cdr3_length: 14
clone_size: NA
j_call: TRBJ2-7

cdr3_nt: TGTGCCAGCCCGACAGGAACCTATGGCTACACCTTC
cdr3_aa: CASPTGTYGYTF
d_call: NA
v_call: TRBV2
cdr3_length: 12
clone_size: NA
j_call: TRBJ1-2

cdr3_nt: TGTGCCAGTAGGCTGGACAGGGTTGCCGGGGAGCTGTTTTTT
cdr3_aa: CASRLDRVAGELFF
d_call: TRBD1
v_call: TRBV19
cdr3_length: 14
clone_size: NA
j_call: TRBJ2-2

cdr3_nt: TGTGCCAGCAGTTACTCGACCAGGGGGAATGGCTACACCTTC
cdr3_aa: CASSYSTRGNGYTF
d_call: TRBD1
v_call: TRBV6-5
cdr3_length: 14
clone_size: once
j_call: TRBJ1-2

cdr3_nt: TGTGCCAGCAGGCCCGACAACTACGAGCAGTACTTC
cdr3_aa: CASRPDNYEQYF
d_call: NA
v_call: TRBV12-3/TRBV12-4
cdr3_length: 12
clone_size: NA
j_call: TRBJ2-7

cdr3_nt: TGTGCCAGCAGCCAAGGGGGGGTAAACACTGAAGCTTTCTTT
cdr3_aa: CASSQGGVNTEAFF
d_call: NA
v_call: TRBV4-2
cdr3_length: 14
clone_size: once
j_call: TRBJ1-1

cdr3_nt: TGTGCCAGCAGCCAAGGACAGATGGGTTCACCCCTCCACTTT
cdr3_aa: CASSQGQMGSPLHF
d_call: NA
v_call: TRBV3-1/TRBV3-2
cdr3_length: 14
clone_size: NA
j_call: TRBJ1-6

cdr3_nt: TGTGCCAGCAGCCCCGGGGTTAGCACAGATACGCAGTATTTT
cdr3_aa: CASSPGVSTDTQYF
d_call: NA
v_call: TRBV6-4
cdr3_length: 14
clone_size: NA
j_call: TRBJ2-3

cdr3_nt: TGTGCCAGCAAACCCGGGAGCTCCTATAATTCACCCCTCCACTTT
cdr3_aa: CASKPGSSYNSPLHF
d_call: NA
v_call: TRBV6-5
cdr3_length: 15
clone_size: NA
j_call: TRBJ1-6

cdr3_nt: TGCGCCATCACGAGGGGAAACACCATATATTTT
cdr3_aa: CAITRGNTIYF
d_call: NA
v_call: TRBV23-1
cdr3_length: 11
clone_size: NA
j_call: TRBJ1-3

cdr3_nt: TGTGCCGCCGCATCCAACAGGGCAAGGGGACTAGCGGGGGGTTCAGATACGCAGTATTTT
cdr3_aa: CAAASNRARGLAGGSDTQYF
d_call: TRBD2
v_call: TRBV24-1
cdr3_length: 20
clone_size: NA
j_call: TRBJ2-3

cdr3_nt: TGTGCCAGCAGCTCGGGATCCGGGACAGGGAATGAAAAACTGTTTTTT
cdr3_aa: CASSSGSGTGNEKLFF
d_call: TRBD1
v_call: TRBV13
cdr3_length: 16
clone_size: NA
j_call: TRBJ1-4

cdr3_nt: TGTGCCAGCAGCCTCCCTACCCTCTCCTACGAGCAGTACTTC
cdr3_aa: CASSLPTLSYEQYF
d_call: NA
v_call: TRBV11-2
cdr3_length: 14
clone_size: NA
j_call: TRBJ2-7

cdr3_nt: TGTGCCAGCAGCGGGGGGGACTTAGTCTCCTACGAGCAGTACTTC
cdr3_aa: CASSGGDLVSYEQYF
d_call: NA
v_call: TRBV9
cdr3_length: 15
clone_size: NA
j_call: TRBJ2-7

cdr3_nt: TGTGCCAGTACTATGGGCTATGGCTACACCTTC
cdr3_aa: CASTMGYGYTF
d_call: NA
v_call: TRBV12-3/TRBV12-4
cdr3_length: 11
clone_size: NA
j_call: TRBJ1-2

cdr3_nt: TGTGCCTGGACGGGACTCCGTGGCTACACCTTC
cdr3_aa: CAWTGLRGYTF
d_call: NA
v_call: TRBV30
cdr3_length: 11
clone_size: NA
j_call: TRBJ1-2

cdr3_nt: TGTGCCACCAGCAGAGATAAGGGGTCGGAGACCCAGTACTTC
cdr3_aa: CATSRDKGSETQYF
d_call: NA
v_call: TRBV15
cdr3_length: 14
clone_size: NA
j_call: TRBJ2-5

cdr3_nt: TGTGCCAGCAGTGATCGAGTCGCCGGGGAGCTGTTTTTT
cdr3_aa: CASSDRVAGELFF
d_call: NA
v_call: TRBV2
cdr3_length: 13
clone_size: NA
j_call: TRBJ2-2

cdr3_nt: TGTGCCAGCAGCTTGTCGACAGGGCCTTATAATTCACCCCTCCACTTT
cdr3_aa: CASSLSTGPYNSPLHF
d_call: TRBD1
v_call: TRBV5-6
cdr3_length: 16
clone_size: NA
j_call: TRBJ1-6

cdr3_nt: TGTGCCAGCAGCCAAACCTATCTAACGGATCAGCCCCAGCATTTT
cdr3_aa: CASSQTYLTDQPQHF
d_call: NA
v_call: TRBV3-1/TRBV3-2
cdr3_length: 15
clone_size: NA
j_call: TRBJ1-5

cdr3_nt: TGTGCCAGCAGTCTTACAGGGGACCTTAGGAACACTGAAGCTTTCTTT
cdr3_aa: CASSLTGDLRNTEAFF
d_call: TRBD1
v_call: TRBV27
cdr3_length: 16
clone_size: NA
j_call: TRBJ1-1

cdr3_nt: TGTGCCAGCAGCAAAGTTGCGGGGGATGGCTACACCTTC
cdr3_aa: CASSKVAGDGYTF
d_call: NA
v_call: TRBV21-1
cdr3_length: 13
clone_size: NA
j_call: TRBJ1-2